The rows below give T cell receptor beta chains drawn from one sample of a study of cytomegalovirus exposure and HLA in healthy donors. Some clones are missing from TCRdb's copy, which holds only in-frame ones; the method was immunoSEQ multiplex PCR. The repertoire holds 95,000 to 150,000 clones, with about 80% as singletons. Sequenced sample: PBMCs. These receptors were taken from a woman aged 40 to 50 in good health and CMV-seropositive. Each CDR3 is given with its conserved first and last residue. Fields, in order: V gene, clone size, J gene, D gene, CDR3 DNA, CDR3 protein. A D gene is named only where the DNA matches it firmly. Where a row states a size, it is once, few, many or the class of an expanded clone; other rows omit it.

>TRBV28|once|TRBJ2-5|TRBD1
TGTGCCAGCAGACAGGGGGCTTCCGAAGAGACCCAGTACTTC
CASRQGASEETQYF
>TRBV5-1|NA|TRBJ2-3|NA
TGCGCCAGCAGCTTGGAGACTAGGGATACGCAGTATTTT
CASSLETRDTQYF
>TRBV7-9|NA|TRBJ1-2|NA
TGTGCCAGCAGCATATATGATAGGGAGGCGGGTTATGGCTACACCTTC
CASSIYDREAGYGYTF
>TRBV7-3|NA|TRBJ1-1|NA
TGTGCCAGCAGCCTCCTCGGGGGGAACACTGAAGCTTTCTTT
CASSLLGGNTEAFF
>TRBV6-1|NA|TRBJ2-7|TRBD1
TGTGCCAGCAGTGCGCTGACAGGGGGCTACGAGCAGTACTTC
CASSALTGGYEQYF
>TRBV9|NA|TRBJ2-5|TRBD2
TGTGCCAGCAGCATCCGGGACTATCGGGAGTTTGGGACCCAGTACTTC
CASSIRDYREFGTQYF
>TRBV18|few|TRBJ1-2|NA
TGTGCCAGCTCACCACCCGGGACTTCCTATGGCTACACCTTC
CASSPPGTSYGYTF
>TRBV6-1|NA|TRBJ2-7|NA
TGTGCCAGCAGTGAAAGAGAGGGACAACAATACGAGCAGTACTTC
CASSEREGQQYEQYF
>TRBV30|NA|TRBJ1-4|TRBD1
TGTGCCTATCGTACCGGGACAGCTACTAATGAAAAACTGTTTTTT
CAYRTGTATNEKLFF
>TRBV11-2|once|TRBJ2-1|TRBD2
TGTGCCAGCAGCTTATGGGCTAGCGGGAGGGCCCTCTCTGAGCAGTTCTTC
CASSLWASGRALSEQFF
>TRBV9|NA|TRBJ2-7|NA
TGTGCCAGCAGCGTACTAGATGGAGGGAGGACCCCGAGCGAGCAGTACTTC
CASSVLDGGRTPSEQYF
>TRBV5-1|NA|TRBJ1-6|NA
TGCGCCAGCAGCTTGGCCCTCGCCTATAATTCACCCCTCCACTTT
CASSLALAYNSPLHF
>TRBV10-1|NA|TRBJ1-1|NA
TGCGCCAGCAGATACAGGGAGGGCACTGAAGCTTTCTTT
CASRYREGTEAFF
>TRBV16|NA|TRBJ2-7|NA
TGTGCCAGCAGCGATAGGACAGTCATAACCTACGAGCAGTACTTC
CASSDRTVITYEQYF
>TRBV7-9|NA|TRBJ2-7|TRBD2
TGTTCCAGCAGCGGGGGGCTGGCTTTCGGGAGGTCCTCCTACGAGCAGTACTTC
CSSSGGLAFGRSSYEQYF
>TRBV28|NA|TRBJ2-5|TRBD2
TGTGCCAGCAGTTCCCTAGCGGGAGACGTCTGGAGAGAGACCCAGTACTTC
CASSSLAGDVWRETQYF
>TRBV5-1|NA|TRBJ2-1|NA
TGCGCCAGCAGCCCGGGGTCGGGGGTCTCCTACAATGAGCAGTTCTTC
CASSPGSGVSYNEQFF
>TRBV28|NA|TRBJ1-5|NA
TGTGCCAGCAGTTTATTTGGGGGGGGGTTTCAGCCCCAGCATTTT
CASSLFGGGFQPQHF
>TRBV18|NA|TRBJ2-1|NA
TGTGCCAGCTCACCACCAACAGGCCTCGGGTTGCACAATGAGCAGTTCTTC
CASSPPTGLGLHNEQFF
>TRBV5-5|NA|TRBJ2-7|TRBD2
TGTGCCAGCAACCCACTAGCGGGAGTTTCCTACGAGCAGTACTTC
CASNPLAGVSYEQYF
>TRBV4-1|NA|TRBJ1-2|NA
TGCGCCAGCAGCCAATACGGTGGCTACACCTTC
CASSQYGGYTF
>TRBV23-1|NA|TRBJ2-7|NA
TGCGCCAGCAGTACTAGACAGGTTGCCTACGAGCAGTACTTC
CASSTRQVAYEQYF
>TRBV27|NA|TRBJ2-7|TRBD2
TGTGCCAGCAGTTTATATATCGGGGGGGATTACTCCTACGAGCAGTACTTC
CASSLYIGGDYSYEQYF
>TRBV5-1|NA|TRBJ2-7|TRBD2
TGCGCCAGCGGGCCGGCGGGAGGTTCCAACGAGCAGTACTTC
CASGPAGGSNEQYF
>TRBV5-1|NA|TRBJ2-3|NA
TGCGCCAGCAGCCTGCAGACAGCCATGGGCACAGATACGCAGTATTTT
CASSLQTAMGTDTQYF
>TRBV4-1|few|TRBJ2-2|NA
TGCGCCAGCAGCCAAGGGACCAGGGGGGCCGGGGAGCTGTTTTTT
CASSQGTRGAGELFF
>TRBV6-1|NA|TRBJ2-2|TRBD1
TGTGCCAGCGACCAGGGGGCGGGCGGGGAGCTGTTTTTC
CASDQGAGGELFF
>TRBV7-8|once|TRBJ1-1|NA
TGTGCCAGCAGCTACAGGAACACTGAAGCTTTCTTT
CASSYRNTEAFF
>TRBV16|NA|TRBJ2-7|TRBD1
TGTGCCAGCAGCCAATTTCGGGACAGGGTTACCTACGAGCAGTACTTC
CASSQFRDRVTYEQYF
>TRBV7-9|NA|TRBJ1-2|NA
TGTTCCAGCAGTCAAACGGCAGGGGACGGCTACACCTTC
CSSSQTAGDGYTF
>TRBV4-1|NA|TRBJ1-2|NA
TGCGCCAGCAGCCAATTCGAAAGGACCGGAGGGCCCAGCTACACCTTC
CASSQFERTGGPSYTF
>TRBV27|NA|TRBJ2-4|TRBD2
TGTGCCAGCAGTTCCCGACTAGCGGGACTCATAGAGAACATTCAGTACTTC
CASSSRLAGLIENIQYF
>TRBV20-1|few|TRBJ2-7|NA
TGCAGTGCCGGCCGGGGGTGCGAGCAGTACTTC
CSAGRGCEQYF
>TRBV7-9|NA|TRBJ1-2|NA
TGTGCCAGCAGCAACGGGGAGGGGTGGGACTATGGCTACACCTTC
CASSNGEGWDYGYTF